Each of the 22 T cell receptor beta chains below was sequenced from the same sample in a study of T-cell reconstitution after alpha-beta-depleted transplantation in children. Library preparation (for TCRbeta) was performed with unique molecular identifiers. TCRdb recomputed calls from the PCR reads with MiXCR, one row per CDR3 protein. The repertoire holds some 87,000 distinct CDR3 sequences, with around 15% as singletons. Source: PBMCs, mostly from graft donor cells, taken 180 days after TCRalphabeta/CD19-depleted stem cell transplant. The receptors originated from a male patient between 2 and 10 years old who had a stem cell transplant for acute lymphoblastic leukemia, so the T cells may come from the graft donor.

This rearrangement joins TRBV6-2 or TRBV6-3 to TRBJ1-2, with D perhaps matching TRBD1 (6 bases). Trimming stripped 3 bases from V and 5 bases from J, with 25 bases between. CDR1 is MNHEY and CDR2 is SVGEGT in the germline V gene. The CDR3 is made up of 18 amino acids. The CDR3 DNA reads TGTGCCAGCAGTTATCGCCTCCCCCGCAGGGGAGCGGGTTATGGCTACACCTTC. Protein sequence: CASSYRLPRRGAGYGYTF.

The chain joins TRBV12-3 or TRBV12-4 to TRBJ1-2; D perhaps matches TRBD1 (6 bases). V dropped 5 bases and J dropped 4 bases, with 14 bases sitting between them. This CDR3 is 14 amino acids long. CDR3 DNA sequence: TGTGCCAGCAGTACAATACAGGGCGGCTATGGCTACACCTTC. This encodes CASSTIQGGYGYTF.

V gene TRBV15 combines with J gene TRBJ2-7; the D gene is possibly TRBD2 (7 bases). From germline, CDR1 is LNHNV and CDR2 YYDKDF (reference sequence). The V end lost 1 base, the J end lost 2 bases, and 15 bases lay between the germline ends. The CDR3 extends over 16 amino acids. The CDR3 is CATSRAGGAGAYEQYF. CDR3 DNA sequence: TGTGCCACCAGCAGAGCTGGGGGGGCCGGTGCCTACGAGCAGTACTTC.

The chain links TRBV5-5 to TRBJ1-2; possible D gene TRBD1, 5 bases. V lost 5 bases and J lost 3, with 14 bases in between. Germline V gene sequence: CDR1 SGHKS, CDR2 YYEKEE (reference sequence). This CDR3 comprises 14 residues. DNA of the CDR3: TGTGCCAGCAGTCAGGGTGTAAATGACTATGGCTACACCTTC. It codes for CASSQGVNDYGYTF. Variable domain in full (rest from reference TRBV5-5 and TRBJ1-2): DAGVTQSPTHLIKTRGQQVTLRCSPISGHKSVSWYQQVLGQGPQFIFQYYEKEERGRGNFPDRFSARQFPNYSSELNVNALLLGDSALYLCASSQGVNDYGYTFGSGTRLTVV.

The chain carries TRBV12-3 or TRBV12-4 and TRBJ2-2; 12 bases are shared with TRBD2. There are 13 residues in the CDR3. V dropped 6 bases and J dropped 7; count of bases not matched to a gene: 0. The CDR3 spells CASRTSGSGELFF. The CDR3 DNA follows: TGTGCCAGCAGGACTAGCGGGAGCGGGGAGCTGTTTTTT.

This clonotype was detected a few times. V is TRBV20-1 and J is TRBJ1-1, with D unresolved. V was cut by 4 bases and J by 3 bases, with 12 bases left in between. The CDR3 extends over 13 amino acids. Germline CDR1 DFQATT, CDR2 SNEGSKA (reference sequence). The CDR3 DNA is TGCAGTGCTATGCGGCCAATGGACACTGAAGCTTTCTTT. As protein: CSAMRPMDTEAFF.

The CDR3 coding sequence is TGCGCCAGCAGCTTGGTAGGGGCACAGGTTTACGAGCAGTACTTC. Its protein is CASSLVGAQVYEQYF. The chain combines TRBV5-1 with TRBJ2-7, with D maybe TRBD1 (5 bases). The V end lost 0 bases, the J end lost 4 bases, and 14 bases lay between the germline ends. Per the germline V gene, CDR1 is SGHRS and CDR2 is YFSETQ. This CDR3 is 15 amino acids long.

This clonotype was detected a few times. Here the CDR3 reads CSARGLVSTGGPNTEAFF. CDR3 nucleotides: TGCAGTGCTAGAGGTTTAGTATCGACAGGGGGCCCCAACACTGAAGCTTTCTTT. V is TRBV20-1 and J is TRBJ1-1; 10 bases fit TRBD1. The CDR3 length is 18 residues. V lost 1 base, J lost 2 bases, and 13 bases stayed unmatched. CDR1 and CDR2 (germline): DFQATT, SNEGSKA (reference sequence).

This clonotype was seen more than once but under ten times. The DNA for the CDR3 is TGTGCCAGCAGCTTATCTGATGGGGCCAACGTCCTGACTTTC. Protein: CASSLSDGANVLTF. This rearrangement joins TRBV11-3 to TRBJ2-6, with unresolved D. The V end lost 2 bases, the J end lost 3 bases, and 5 bases lay between the germline ends. The CDR3 runs to 14 residues. Germline V lookup: CDR1 SGHNT, CDR2 YENEEA.

The chain carries TRBV12-3 or TRBV12-4 and TRBJ1-1, with a weak D call TRBD1 (6 bases). Trimming took 6 bases from V and 6 from J, leaving 20 bases between them. This CDR3 spans 15 amino acids. The CDR3 region has the DNA TGTGCCAGCAGACAAGGACGGGGGCTGGGGGCTGAAGCTTTCTTT. Protein sequence: CASRQGRGLGAEAFF.

This clonotype was counted between two and nine times. The chain's CDR3 is CSALTSGALMEQFF. DNA of the CDR3: TGCAGTGCCCTCACTAGCGGGGCCTTGATGGAGCAGTTCTTC. The rearrangement links TRBV20-1 to TRBJ2-1; 10 bases map to TRBD2. The CDR3 is 14 residues long. J was trimmed by 10 bases and V by 6 bases; bases with no gene match: 12. Per germline, CDR1 DFQATT and CDR2 SNEGSKA (reference sequence).

V and J are TRBV28 and TRBJ1-5; TRBD1 aligns across 7 bases. With 5 bases clipped from V and 4 bases from J, the junction kept 8 bases outside the gene matches. Germline assignment: CDR1 MDHEN and CDR2 SYDVKM. The CDR3 extends over 15 amino acids. The CDR3 loop is CASSPTGQRNQPQHF. The CDR3 DNA reads TGTGCCAGCAGTCCCACGGGACAGAGAAATCAGCCCCAGCATTTT.

The V gene is TRBV11-2, the J gene TRBJ2-7, with D unresolved. The ends were cut back, 0 bases at V and 2 bases at J, with 8 bases in the middle. Germline loops: CDR1 SGHAT, CDR2 FQNNGV. The CDR3 has 14 residues. The CDR3 DNA reads as TGTGCCAGCAGCTTAGACAAAGTCGCCTACGAGCAGTACTTC. Translated: CASSLDKVAYEQYF.

This clonotype was picked up a small number of times. The genes are TRBV27 and TRBJ1-1; weak D call: TRBD1 (6 bases). The germline V gene encodes CDR1 MNHEY and CDR2 SMNVEV (reference sequence). This CDR3 spans 15 amino acids. Trimming shortened V by 3 bases and J by 1 base, and 12 bases separated the two germline ends. DNA for the CDR3: TGTGCCAGCAGTTTGTTCGGGGGGCAGAACACTGAAGCTTTCTTT. Protein: CASSLFGGQNTEAFF.

A few counts support this clonotype. The V call is TRBV9, the J call TRBJ2-3; D unclear. The CDR3 extends over 12 amino acids. V lost 7 bases to trimming and J lost 0 bases, with 6 bases between them. Looked up from germline, CDR1 is SGDLS and CDR2 is YYNGEE. The CDR3 loop reads CASDGSTDTQYF. The CDR3 coding sequence is TGTGCCAGCGACGGAAGCACAGATACGCAGTATTTT.

In its sample, this clonotype was seen many times. V gene TRBV12-3 or TRBV12-4 combines with J gene TRBJ1-1, with no clear D. The CDR3 is 16 amino acids. Between the trimmed V and J ends, which lost 4 bases and 2 bases, there was a span of 17 bases. CDR3 in DNA: TGTGCCAGCAGTTCGCAATGGAGGACGGGAAACACTGAAGCTTTCTTT. It codes for CASSSQWRTGNTEAFF.

This clonotype has more than one count but fewer than ten. This chain uses TRBV20-1 with TRBJ2-3; D may be TRBD2 (5 bases). This CDR3 region has 14 residues. Per the germline V gene, CDR1 is DFQATT and CDR2 is SNEGSKA (reference sequence). Deletions cut 1 base from V and 4 bases from J, with 12 bases between. CDR3 bases: TGCAGTGCTAGAGGGAGGAGTAGAGCAGATACGCAGTATTTT. Its translation is CSARGRSRADTQYF.

This sequence joins TRBV7-9 and TRBJ2-1, with TRBD2 matching 8 bases. V lost 9 bases, J lost 11 bases, and 12 bases stayed unmatched. Germline V CDR1 and CDR2: SEHNR, FQNEAQ (reference sequence). The CDR3 covers 13 residues. The CDR3 nucleotides are TGTGCCAGGGCGGGGCGAGCGGGGGCCCAGCAGTTCTTC. Residues: CARAGRAGAQQFF.

The chain carries TRBV10-3 and TRBJ2-3; D is ambiguous. V gave up 7 bases and J gave up 0 bases, with 11 bases separating them. The CDR3 sequence is 14 residues long. Germline values: CDR1 ENHRY, CDR2 SYGVKD. CDR3: CAIKGRQSTDTQYF. The CDR3 DNA follows: TGTGCCATCAAAGGGCGGCAGAGCACAGATACGCAGTATTTT.

The chain joins TRBV12-5 to TRBJ1-1, with D uncertain. V shed 5 bases and J shed 12 bases, with 13 bases lying between them. This CDR3 is built from 11 residues. Germline assignment: CDR1 LGHNT and CDR2 FRNRAP. CDR3 bases: TGTGCTAGTGGTCTCGGGCCGGAACCTTTCTTT. Translation gives CASGLGPEPFF.

The chain couples TRBV7-9 to TRBJ2-1; 9 bases fit TRBD1. CDR1 SEHNR and CDR2 FQNEAQ come from the germline V gene (reference sequence). J gave up 1 base and V 1 base, and 5 bases lay outside the gene matches. The CDR3 contains 17 residues. CDR3 coding DNA: TGTGCCAGCAGCTTAGGTACCGGGACAGGGTCCTACAATGAGCAGTTCTTC. Its protein product is CASSLGTGTGSYNEQFF. The whole variable domain, remainder taken from reference TRBV7-9 and TRBJ2-1, is DTGVSQNPRHKITKRGQNVTFRCDPISEHNRLYWYRQTLGQGPEFLTYFQNEAQLEKSRLLSDRFSAERPKGSFSTLEIQRTEQGDSAMYLCASSLGTGTGSYNEQFFGPGTRLTVL.

The sample holds a few counts of this clonotype. CDR3 in amino acids: CASSDSHNEQFF. The DNA of the CDR3 is TGCGCCAGCAGTGACAGCCACAATGAGCAGTTCTTC. The rearrangement uses TRBV5-1 and TRBJ2-1; TRBD1 might be the D (5 bases). V was pared by 5 bases and J by 5 bases, with 8 bases between. This CDR3 has 12 amino acids. Germline CDR1 and CDR2: SGHRS and YFSETQ.